The T cell receptor beta chain under discussion was sequenced for a study of blood T cell repertoires in COVID-19. Across the study: From the United States, Italy and Spain came samples of acute and convalescent COVID-19.

The data were produced by immunoSEQ multiplex PCR, yet TCRdb's version contains in-frame clones alone and is incomplete. The sample has 25,000 to 30,000 clones; under 80% are singletons. The CDR3 sequence is 15 residues long. V shed 5 bases, J shed 4 bases, and the junction held 5 bases outside the gene matches. Germline-derived CDR1 and CDR2 are SEHNR and FQNEAQ (reference sequence). Sequencing was done on a sample of peripheral blood. The chain couples TRBV7-9 to TRBJ1-5; 10 bases are a match to TRBD1. This TCR was sampled from a man aged 65 to 85 with acute or convalescent COVID-19. CDR3 region: CASSTDRGLNQPQHF. CDR3 DNA: TGTGCCAGCAGCACCGACAGGGGGCTGAATCAGCCCCAGCATTTT.